The 30 T cell receptor beta chains below all came from one sample that was sequenced in a study of CD8+ T cells in alopecia areata. The sequencing template was cDNA reverse transcribed from extracted RNA. Profiled with immunoSEQ multiplex PCR; TCRdb holds only in-frame clones, not every one. The profile shows about 97,000 clones, roughly two fifths of them singletons. Sequences were obtained from CD4+ T cells sorted from blood. Source of these receptors: a human donor with alopecia areata.

This sequence joins TRBV27 and TRBJ2-1; 7 positions agree with TRBD1. Germline loops: CDR1 MNHEY, CDR2 SMNVEV (reference sequence). J lost 4 bases, V lost 7 bases, and 13 bases had no gene match. The CDR3 covers 16 residues. CDR3 sequence reads: CASNPILGTEYNEQFF. The DNA of the CDR3 is TGTGCCAGCAACCCCATTTTAGGGACAGAGTACAATGAGCAGTTCTTC.

The chain uses TRBV7-3 and TRBJ2-3; perhaps TRBD1 as D (6 bases). V shed 0 bases and J shed 2 bases, with 9 bases lying between them. The CDR3 length is 15 residues. Germline V gives CDR1 SGHTA, CDR2 FQGTGA. The CDR3 region has the DNA TGTGCCAGCAGCTTAACGGACAGACCCACAGATACGCAGTATTTT. Protein: CASSLTDRPTDTQYF.

This clone was found once. The chain is built from TRBV29-1 and TRBJ2-5; possible D gene TRBD1, 6 bases. Germline V CDR1 and CDR2: SQVTM, ANQGSEA. The CDR3 has 14 amino acids. The V end was cut by 5 bases, the J end by 5 bases, with 18 bases between. CDR3 sequence (DNA): TGCAGCGTTCTTTATAATGGGGGCTTGGAGACCCAGTACTTC. Protein sequence: CSVLYNGGLETQYF.

A note on this clone: Compared with germline, one end of the junction differs, possibly owing to a read error. The chain recombines TRBV5-4 with TRBJ1-1; no clear D. This CDR3 is 12 amino acids long. CDR1 and CDR2 (germline): SGHNT, YYREEE (reference sequence). CDR3 DNA sequence: TGTGCCAGCAGCTTGCCTACCGGCCTCAGGCTCTTT. Its protein product is CASSLPTGLRLF.

V is TRBV5-1 and J is TRBJ2-1; TRBD2 is a possible D gene (5 bases). Trimming took 0 bases from V and 6 from J, leaving 7 bases between them. Per germline, CDR1 SGHRS and CDR2 YFSETQ. CDR3 length: 13 residues. Here the CDR3 reads CASSLVLGNEQFF. The CDR3 DNA sequence: TGCGCCAGCAGCTTGGTACTAGGCAATGAGCAGTTCTTC.

This clone was detected only a few times. J is TRBJ2-7 and V is TRBV28, with D unresolved. The germline V gene encodes CDR1 MDHEN and CDR2 SYDVKM. CDR3 length equals 13 residues. The V end lost 3 bases, the J end lost 5 bases, and 11 bases lay between the germline ends. The CDR3 here is CASSFLGSHEQYF. CDR3 coding DNA: TGTGCCAGCAGTTTTTTAGGTTCCCACGAGCAGTACTTC.

This clone was seen at least ten times. The V gene is TRBV14, the J gene TRBJ2-1; TRBD2 matches 8 bases. CDR3 length equals 14 residues. Germline CDR1 and CDR2: SGHDN and FVKESK. V shed 4 bases and J 9 bases; nucleotides not matched to a gene: 8. CDR3 sequence (DNA): TGTGCCAGCAGCCGTCAAGCGGGAGTGGCTGAGCAGTTCTTC. As protein: CASSRQAGVAEQFF.

This clone turned up a few times. The chain is built from TRBV20-1 and TRBJ1-2; D remains ambiguous. The CDR3 is made up of 11 amino acids. CDR1 DFQATT and CDR2 SNEGSKA come from the germline V gene (reference sequence). Trimming removed 6 bases from V and 7 bases from J, with 12 bases in between. The CDR3 DNA sequence: TGCAGTGCCCTCAAGGGCATTGGCTACACCTTC. Amino acid sequence: CSALKGIGYTF.

CDR3 sequence reads: CAIERGFEQFF. The CDR3 DNA reads TGTGCCATTGAACGGGGGTTCGAGCAGTTCTTC. The chain combines TRBV30 with TRBJ2-1; perhaps TRBD2 as D (6 bases). Trimming pared 8 bases from V and 10 bases from J, leaving 15 bases between. CDR3 length: 11 amino acids. Germline V gives CDR1 GTSNPN, CDR2 SVGIG (reference sequence).

This chain uses TRBV10-3 with TRBJ2-3; D gene unclear. The germline V gene has CDR1 ENHRY and CDR2 SYGVKD. The CDR3 sequence is 12 residues long. V lost 3 bases, J lost 1 base, and 2 bases lay in between. The CDR3 is CAISDGTDTQYF. In nucleotides, the CDR3 is TGTGCCATCAGTGACGGCACAGATACGCAGTATTTT.

The V call is TRBV7-2, the J call TRBJ1-1, with D unresolved. V lost 1 base and J lost 11, with 14 bases in between. Per the germline V gene, CDR1 is SGHTA and CDR2 is FQGNSA. The CDR3 runs to 13 residues. The CDR3 DNA sequence: TGTGCCAGCAGCTTAGGACCTCCCGGAGGTGCTTTCTTT. It specifies CASSLGPPGGAFF.

The genes are TRBV28 and TRBJ2-2, with unresolved D. Germline loops: CDR1 MDHEN, CDR2 SYDVKM. This CDR3 comprises 13 residues. Trimming shortened V by 5 bases and J by 2 bases, and 6 bases separated the two germline ends. The CDR3 nucleotides read TGTGCCAGCAGTATCTATAACACCGGGGAGCTGTTTTTT. It translates to CASSIYNTGELFF.

The chain couples TRBV28 to TRBJ2-4; the D gene is possibly TRBD2 (5 bases). Germline V gene lookup returns CDR1 MDHEN and CDR2 SYDVKM. Trimming cost V 1 base and J 4 bases, with 11 bases left between them. The CDR3 contains 15 residues. Here the CDR3 DNA reads TGTGCCAGCAGTTTATTATCCGGGGTTAAAAACATTCAGTACTTC. This translates into CASSLLSGVKNIQYF.

The V and J genes are TRBV29-1 and TRBJ2-2, with D possibly matching TRBD1 (6 bases). V lost 7 bases and J 7 bases, leaving 16 bases between the germline ends. CDR1 SQVTM and CDR2 ANQGSEA come from the germline V gene. The CDR3 spans 13 residues. In DNA form, the CDR3 reads TGCAGCGCCACGAGCAGGGGTATCGGGGAGCTGTTTTTT. This translates into CSATSRGIGELFF.

This clone has only a few counts. The rearrangement links TRBV27 to TRBJ2-1; possible D gene TRBD1, 5 bases. Germline V gene lookup returns CDR1 MNHEY and CDR2 SMNVEV (reference sequence). The CDR3 extends over 15 amino acids. Trimming stripped 8 bases from V and 4 bases from J, with 18 bases between. The CDR3 region has the DNA TGTGCCAGCCTCCCCGGCCCAGGGTCGTACAATGAGCAGTTCTTC. This gives the protein CASLPGPGSYNEQFF.

This clone was observed a few times. This rearrangement joins TRBV4-2 to TRBJ1-1; D is undetermined. This CDR3 has 15 residues. The germline V and J ends were trimmed by 0 bases and 8 bases, with 16 bases remaining between them. Germline lookup yields CDR1 LGHNA and CDR2 YNFKEQ. The CDR3 loop is CASSQELRQPSEAFF. The CDR3, as DNA: TGTGCCAGCAGCCAAGAACTCAGACAACCGAGCGAAGCTTTCTTT.

This clone was observed a handful of times. The same CDR3 also results from other DNA sequences found in this sample. The J gene is TRBJ1-4, the V gene TRBV29-1; 9 bases agree with TRBD1. Germline CDR1 SQVTM, CDR2 ANQGSEA. After removal of 6 bases from V and 5 bases from J, the junction contained 4 bases not matched to a gene. The CDR3 sequence is 13 residues long. The CDR3 loop reads CSVPDRGNEKLFF. The CDR3 DNA reads as TGCAGCGTCCCTGACAGGGGGAATGAAAAACTGTTTTTT.

V is TRBV28 and J is TRBJ2-1, with 8 bases aligning to TRBD2. Unmatched junction bases numbered 12, after V lost 5 bases and J lost 6 bases. The CDR3 extends over 16 amino acids. From germline, CDR1 is MDHEN and CDR2 SYDVKM. The CDR3 sequence: CASSRLALVFLNEQFF. The CDR3 nucleotides read TGTGCCAGCAGTAGACTAGCGCTCGTATTTCTCAATGAGCAGTTCTTC.

This clone occurred many times. CDR3 DNA: TGTGCCAGCAGCAAAGCGCTTTCAGGGGTTGAGAACACTGAAGCTTTCTTT. The encoded protein is CASSKALSGVENTEAFF. The chain uses TRBV21-1 and TRBJ1-1; the table's D call TRBD1 went unverified against the DNA. TRBV21-1 counts as a pseudogene. This CDR3 comprises 17 residues.

The chain carries TRBV28 and TRBJ2-4; TRBD2 matches at 8 bases. The CDR3 is 15 residues long. Germline V lookup: CDR1 MDHEN, CDR2 SYDVKM. Trimming took 2 bases from V and 4 from J; bases not matched to a gene: 4. The CDR3 nucleotides are TGTGCCAGCAGTTTAGCGGGGGGTCGAAAAAACATTCAGTACTTC. Encoded protein: CASSLAGGRKNIQYF. The whole variable domain, remainder taken from reference TRBV28 and TRBJ2-4, is DVKVTQSSRYLVKRTGEKVFLECVQDMDHENMFWYRQDPGLGLRLIYFSYDVKMKEKGDIPEGYSVSREKKERFSLILESASTNQTSMYLCASSLAGGRKNIQYFGAGTRLSVL.

The chain is built from TRBV27 and TRBJ2-5; 15 bases align to TRBD2. This CDR3 is 13 amino acids long. Per germline, CDR1 MNHEY and CDR2 SMNVEV (reference sequence). The junction had 1 base not matched to a gene; V was cut back by 5 bases and J by 9 bases. The CDR3 region has the DNA TGTGCCAGCAGTAGGACTAGCGGGAGGGCCCAGTACTTC. Encoded protein: CASSRTSGRAQYF.

The chain links TRBV30 to TRBJ1-2; D is ambiguous. CDR1 GTSNPN and CDR2 SVGIG come from the germline V gene (reference sequence). This CDR3 spans 11 amino acids. V was cut by 3 bases and J by 4 bases, with 6 bases left in between. CDR3 coding DNA: TGTGCCTGGAGGGCCCGCTATGGCTACACCTTC. Protein product: CAWRARYGYTF. The whole variable domain, remainder taken from reference TRBV30 and TRBJ1-2, is SQTIHQWPATLVQPVGSPLSLECTVEGTSNPNLYWYRQAAGRGLQLLFYSVGIGQISSEVPQNLSASRPQDRQFILSSKKLLLSDSGFYLCAWRARYGYTFGSGTRLTVV.

Only a few counts were recorded for this clone. The genes are TRBV6-6 and TRBJ2-3; tentatively, D is TRBD1 or TRBD2 (5 bases each). Germline V gives CDR1 MNHNY, CDR2 SVGAGI (reference sequence). The CDR3 is 15 residues long. Trimming left V 6 bases short and J 2 bases short, with 15 bases between. The CDR3 reads CASSSTQGDTDTQYF. CDR3 coding DNA: TGTGCCAGCAGCTCGACTCAGGGAGACACAGATACGCAGTATTTT.

The table lists this clone with a few counts. The chain has TRBV19 and TRBJ2-2, with 8 positions matching TRBD2. CDR1 and CDR2 from the germline V gene are LNHDA and SQIVND (reference sequence). The CDR3 is 16 residues long. The trim removed 5 bases at V and 2 bases at J, leaving 7 bases unmatched. CDR3 sequence (DNA): TGTGCCAGTAGTCCCTCCGGGACTAGAAACACCGGGGAGCTGTTTTTT. Protein: CASSPSGTRNTGELFF.

The rearrangement links TRBV30 to TRBJ1-2; 7 nucleotides agree with TRBD1. CDR1 and CDR2 (germline): GTSNPN, SVGIG (reference sequence). CDR3 size: 15 residues. V shed 8 bases and J 4 bases; nucleotides not matched to a gene: 16. The CDR3 sequence: CAQRGQGDVGYGYTF. The CDR3 DNA sequence: TGTGCCCAAAGGGGTCAGGGGGATGTCGGCTATGGCTACACCTTC.

The V and J genes are TRBV19 and TRBJ2-5, with D perhaps matching TRBD2 (6 bases). V lost 1 base and J 4 bases, leaving 10 bases between the germline ends. Germline assignment: CDR1 LNHDA and CDR2 SQIVND (reference sequence). The CDR3 has 14 residues. The CDR3 DNA reads as TGTGCCAGTAGTATAGGCGGGACGGTAGAGACCCAGTACTTC. Protein sequence: CASSIGGTVETQYF.

This clone showed up just a few times. The chain carries TRBV30 and TRBJ2-7, with a tentative D call TRBD2 (5 bases). Germline lookup yields CDR1 GTSNPN and CDR2 SVGIG (reference sequence). V was clipped by 7 bases and J by 3 bases, with 16 bases between them. The CDR3 sequence is 13 residues long. The DNA of the CDR3 is TGTGCCTCCAACGGACGGGGTGGCTACGAGCAGTACTTC. This sequence encodes CASNGRGGYEQYF. Complete variable domain (other parts from reference TRBV30 and TRBJ2-7): SQTIHQWPATLVQPVGSPLSLECTVEGTSNPNLYWYRQAAGRGLQLLFYSVGIGQISSEVPQNLSASRPQDRQFILSSKKLLLSDSGFYLCASNGRGGYEQYFGPGTRLTVT.

The CDR3 sequence: CASSWANSGTDTQYF. CDR3 in DNA: TGTGCCAGCAGCTGGGCGAACTCCGGGACAGATACGCAGTATTTT. The chain joins TRBV7-2 to TRBJ2-3; D ambiguous. V was pared by 4 bases and J by 3 bases, with 14 bases between. CDR3 length equals 15 residues. In germline, CDR1 is SGHTA, CDR2 FQGNSA.

This chain links TRBV10-3 with TRBJ2-7; no reliable D call. V lost 4 bases and J 3 bases, leaving 10 bases between the germline ends. The CDR3 sequence is 13 residues long. Germline CDR1 ENHRY, CDR2 SYGVKD. The CDR3 loop is CAISARADYEQYF. CDR3 in DNA: TGTGCCATCAGTGCTAGGGCGGACTACGAGCAGTACTTC.

The V call is TRBV4-1, the J call TRBJ1-2, with a possible D match to TRBD1 (5 bases). This CDR3 comprises 16 residues. Germline CDR1 MGHRA, CDR2 YSYEKL. Deletions cut 0 bases from V and 4 bases from J, with 15 bases between. DNA of the CDR3: TGCGCCAGCAGCCAAGATGAGAGCAGGGATCGCTATGGCTACACCTTC. This encodes CASSQDESRDRYGYTF.